Listed below are T cell receptor beta chains from one sample, sequenced in a study of T cell responses to AZD1222 COVID-19 vaccine. The assay was immunoSEQ multiplex PCR, and TCRdb's table has in-frame clones only and misses some. Of approximately 140,000 clones listed, more than 85% are singletons. The specimen comprised peripheral blood, sampled 28 days after the second AZD1222 dose. These receptors came from an adult who received the AZD1222 COVID-19 vaccine. The CDR3 runs from the conserved cysteine through the conserved F or W. The D gene is left open where the match is weak.

J gene: TRBJ1-5
D gene: TRBD1
V gene: TRBV18
CDR3 protein: CASSPDRVPQPQHF

J gene: TRBJ2-5
D gene: .
V gene: TRBV6-5
CDR3 protein: CASSSVLLRQETQYF

J gene: TRBJ2-1
D gene: TRBD2
V gene: TRBV29-1
CDR3 protein: CSVALLGLAGGAEQFF

J gene: TRBJ2-3
D gene: TRBD2
V gene: TRBV27
CDR3 protein: CASSQIAGVVDTQYF

J gene: TRBJ2-7
D gene: .
V gene: TRBV7-2
CDR3 protein: CASRKPRGAYEQYF

J gene: TRBJ2-1
D gene: TRBD2
V gene: TRBV11-3
CDR3 protein: CASSFYGTKLYNEQFF

J gene: TRBJ1-2
D gene: .
V gene: TRBV5-6
CDR3 protein: CASSLGPRPYGYTF

J gene: TRBJ2-1
D gene: .
V gene: TRBV24-1
CDR3 protein: CATSDGTLYLANEQFF

J gene: TRBJ2-7
D gene: .
V gene: TRBV9
CDR3 protein: CASSVASSDSYEQYF

J gene: TRBJ1-2
D gene: .
V gene: TRBV3-1/TRBV3-2
CDR3 protein: CASSQGGGNYGYTF

J gene: TRBJ1-1
D gene: .
V gene: TRBV7-9
CDR3 protein: CASSFLGVNTEAFF

J gene: TRBJ1-6
D gene: TRBD1
V gene: TRBV2
CDR3 protein: CASSERGRGRNSPLHF

J gene: TRBJ1-1
D gene: .
V gene: TRBV14
CDR3 protein: CASSQVSGATEAFF

J gene: TRBJ1-4
D gene: .
V gene: TRBV10-1
CDR3 protein: CARSWIHEKLFF

J gene: TRBJ2-7
D gene: .
V gene: TRBV6-6
CDR3 protein: CASSYPTLDEQYF

J gene: TRBJ2-3
D gene: .
V gene: TRBV2
CDR3 protein: CASSVKRGGTDTQYF

J gene: TRBJ1-2
D gene: TRBD1
V gene: TRBV28
CDR3 protein: CASSTDRNYGYTF

J gene: TRBJ1-2
D gene: TRBD1
V gene: TRBV7-9
CDR3 protein: CASREGTVGYGYTF

J gene: TRBJ1-5
D gene: .
V gene: TRBV9
CDR3 protein: CASSATGGDQPQHF

J gene: TRBJ1-1
D gene: TRBD1
V gene: TRBV19
CDR3 protein: CASSRDSWDRLNTEAFF

J gene: TRBJ1-2
D gene: .
V gene: TRBV20-1
CDR3 protein: CSASFYGYTF

J gene: TRBJ2-3
D gene: TRBD1
V gene: TRBV7-3
CDR3 protein: CASSSGQGAGTDTQYF

J gene: TRBJ2-2
D gene: .
V gene: TRBV3-1/TRBV3-2
CDR3 protein: CASSRVDGELFF

J gene: TRBJ2-2
D gene: TRBD2
V gene: TRBV27
CDR3 protein: CASSKRSGSGFPRELFF

J gene: TRBJ2-2
D gene: TRBD2
V gene: TRBV30
CDR3 protein: CAWSLSGTSDGELFF

J gene: TRBJ1-1
D gene: .
V gene: TRBV10-3
CDR3 protein: CAISAGMNTEAFF

J gene: TRBJ2-2
D gene: .
V gene: TRBV30
CDR3 protein: CAWNPNTGELFF